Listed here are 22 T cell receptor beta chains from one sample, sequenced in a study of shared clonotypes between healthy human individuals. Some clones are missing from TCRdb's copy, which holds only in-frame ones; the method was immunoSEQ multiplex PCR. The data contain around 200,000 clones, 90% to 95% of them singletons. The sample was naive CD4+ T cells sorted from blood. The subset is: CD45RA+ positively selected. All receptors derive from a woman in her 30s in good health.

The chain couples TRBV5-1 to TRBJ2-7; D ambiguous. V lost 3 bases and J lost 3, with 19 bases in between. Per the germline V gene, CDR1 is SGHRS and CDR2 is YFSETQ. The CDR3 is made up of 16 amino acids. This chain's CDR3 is CASSSLADGRDYEQYF. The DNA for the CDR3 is TGCGCCAGCAGCTCATTAGCCGACGGTCGAGACTACGAGCAGTACTTC.

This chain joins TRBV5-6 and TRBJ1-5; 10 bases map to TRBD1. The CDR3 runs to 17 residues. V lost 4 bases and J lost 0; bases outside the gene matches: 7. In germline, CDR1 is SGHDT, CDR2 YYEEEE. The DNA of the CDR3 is TGTGCCAGCAGCAAGACAGGGGGCGGTGGTAGCAATCAGCCCCAGCATTTT. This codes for CASSKTGGGGSNQPQHF.

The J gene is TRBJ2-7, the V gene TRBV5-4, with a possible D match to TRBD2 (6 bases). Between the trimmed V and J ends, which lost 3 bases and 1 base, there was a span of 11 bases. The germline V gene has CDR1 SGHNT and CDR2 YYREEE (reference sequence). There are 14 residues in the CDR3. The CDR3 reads CASSSNRESYEQYF. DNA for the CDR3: TGTGCCAGCAGCTCCAACCGGGAGTCCTACGAGCAGTACTTC.

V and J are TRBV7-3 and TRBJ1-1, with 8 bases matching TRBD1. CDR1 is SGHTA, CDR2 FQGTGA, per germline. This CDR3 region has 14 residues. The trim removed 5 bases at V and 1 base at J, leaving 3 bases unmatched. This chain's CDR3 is CASSATGGNTEAFF. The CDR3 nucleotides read TGTGCCAGCAGCGCTACAGGGGGGAACACTGAAGCTTTCTTT.

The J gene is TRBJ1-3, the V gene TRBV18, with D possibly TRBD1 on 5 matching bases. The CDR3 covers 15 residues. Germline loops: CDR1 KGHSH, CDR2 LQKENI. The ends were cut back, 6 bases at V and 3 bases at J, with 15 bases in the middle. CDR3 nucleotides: TGTGCCAGCTCCAGTCCGGGGCAGTATGGAAACACCATATATTTT. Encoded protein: CASSSPGQYGNTIYF.

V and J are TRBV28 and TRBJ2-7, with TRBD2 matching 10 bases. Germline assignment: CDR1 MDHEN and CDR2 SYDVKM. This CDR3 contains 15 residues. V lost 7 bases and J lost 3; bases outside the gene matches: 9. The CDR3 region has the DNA TGTGCCAGCAACCGACTAGCGGGCCCATTCTACGAGCAGTACTTC. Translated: CASNRLAGPFYEQYF.

The CDR3, as DNA: TGTGCCAGCAGCCAAATACAGAGACGAGAAGCTTTCTTT. It codes for CASSQIQRREAFF. V usage is TRBV5-6 and J usage is TRBJ1-1; D ambiguous. The CDR3 is 13 amino acids. CDR1 SGHDT and CDR2 YYEEEE come from the germline V gene. V was clipped by 4 bases and J by 8 bases, with 15 bases between them.

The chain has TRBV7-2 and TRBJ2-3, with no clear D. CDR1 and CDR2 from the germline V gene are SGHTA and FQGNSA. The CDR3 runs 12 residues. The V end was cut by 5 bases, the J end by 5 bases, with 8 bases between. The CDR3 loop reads CASSRAIDTQYF. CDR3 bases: TGTGCCAGCAGCCGAGCGATAGATACGCAGTATTTT.

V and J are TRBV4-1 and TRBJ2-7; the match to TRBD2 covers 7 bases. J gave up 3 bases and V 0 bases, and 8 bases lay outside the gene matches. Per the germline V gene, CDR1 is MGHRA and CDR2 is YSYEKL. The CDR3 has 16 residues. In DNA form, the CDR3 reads TGCGCCAGCAGCCAAGATCTTTCTAGCGGCCACTACGAGCAGTACTTC. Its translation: CASSQDLSSGHYEQYF.

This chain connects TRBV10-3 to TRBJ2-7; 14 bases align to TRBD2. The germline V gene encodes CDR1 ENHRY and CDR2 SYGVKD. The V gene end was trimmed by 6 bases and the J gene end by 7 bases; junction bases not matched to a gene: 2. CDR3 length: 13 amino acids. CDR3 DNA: TGTGCCATCAGGGGACTAGCGGGAGAAGAGCAGTACTTC. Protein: CAIRGLAGEEQYF.

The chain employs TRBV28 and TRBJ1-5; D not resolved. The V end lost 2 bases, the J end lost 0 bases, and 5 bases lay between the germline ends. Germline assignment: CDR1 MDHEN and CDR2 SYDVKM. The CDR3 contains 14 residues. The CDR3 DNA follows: TGTGCCAGCAGTTTACACTATAGCAATCAGCCCCAGCATTTT. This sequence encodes CASSLHYSNQPQHF.

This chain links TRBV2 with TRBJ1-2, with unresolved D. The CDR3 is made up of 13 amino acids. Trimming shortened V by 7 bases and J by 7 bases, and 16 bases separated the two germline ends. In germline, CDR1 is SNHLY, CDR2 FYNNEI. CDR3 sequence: CASTRPGEVGYTF. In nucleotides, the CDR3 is TGTGCCAGCACACGCCCGGGCGAGGTTGGCTACACCTTC.

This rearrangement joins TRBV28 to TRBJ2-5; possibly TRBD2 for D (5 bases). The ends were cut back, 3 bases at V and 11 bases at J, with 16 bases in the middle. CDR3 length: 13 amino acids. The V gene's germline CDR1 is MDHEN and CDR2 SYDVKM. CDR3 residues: CASSFGLLGKQYF. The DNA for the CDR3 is TGTGCCAGCAGTTTTGGACTTTTGGGTAAGCAGTACTTC.

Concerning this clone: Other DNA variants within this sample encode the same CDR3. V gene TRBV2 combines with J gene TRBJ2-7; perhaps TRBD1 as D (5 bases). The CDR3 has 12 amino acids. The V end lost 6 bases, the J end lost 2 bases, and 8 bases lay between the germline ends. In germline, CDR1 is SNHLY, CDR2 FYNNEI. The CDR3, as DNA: TGTGCCAGCAGAAGGGGAACCTACGAGCAGTACTTC. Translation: CASRRGTYEQYF. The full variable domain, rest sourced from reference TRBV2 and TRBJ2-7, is EPEVTQTPSHQVTQMGQEVILRCVPISNHLYFYWYRQILGQKVEFLVSFYNNEISEKSEIFDDQFSVERPDGSNFTLKIRSTKLEDSAMYFCASRRGTYEQYFGPGTRLTVT.

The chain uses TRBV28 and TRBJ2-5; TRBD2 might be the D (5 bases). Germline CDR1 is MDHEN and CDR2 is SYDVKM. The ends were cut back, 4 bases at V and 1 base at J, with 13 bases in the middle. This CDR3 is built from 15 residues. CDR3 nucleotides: TGTGCCAGCAGTTCCCCGAGCGCGGGCCAAGAGACCCAGTACTTC. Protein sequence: CASSSPSAGQETQYF.

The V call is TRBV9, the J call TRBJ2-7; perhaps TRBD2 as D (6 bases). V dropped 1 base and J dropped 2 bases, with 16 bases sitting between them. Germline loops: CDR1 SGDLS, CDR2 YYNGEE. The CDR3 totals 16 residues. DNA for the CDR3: TGTGCCAGCAGCGTACCCTTTAGCGGACCTGCCTACGAGCAGTACTTC. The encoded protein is CASSVPFSGPAYEQYF.

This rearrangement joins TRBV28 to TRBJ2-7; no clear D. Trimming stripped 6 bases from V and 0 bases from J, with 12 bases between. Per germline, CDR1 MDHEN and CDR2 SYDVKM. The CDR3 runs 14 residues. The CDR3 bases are TGTGCCAGCAGCCCTGGACGGCTCTCCTACGAGCAGTACTTC. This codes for CASSPGRLSYEQYF.

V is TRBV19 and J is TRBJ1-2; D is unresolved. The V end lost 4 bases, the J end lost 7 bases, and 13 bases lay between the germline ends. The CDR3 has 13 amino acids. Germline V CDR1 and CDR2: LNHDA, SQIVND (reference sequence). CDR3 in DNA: TGTGCCAGTAGTAGAGGTCGGGTCGCTGGCTACACCTTC. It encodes CASSRGRVAGYTF.

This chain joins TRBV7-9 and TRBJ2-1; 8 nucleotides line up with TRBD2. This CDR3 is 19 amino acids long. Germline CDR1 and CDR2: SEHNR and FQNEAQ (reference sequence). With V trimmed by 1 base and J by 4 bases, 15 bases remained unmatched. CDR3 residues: CASSLDGWRAGGRYNEQFF. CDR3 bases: TGTGCCAGCAGCTTAGATGGGTGGCGCGCGGGAGGTCGGTACAATGAGCAGTTCTTC.

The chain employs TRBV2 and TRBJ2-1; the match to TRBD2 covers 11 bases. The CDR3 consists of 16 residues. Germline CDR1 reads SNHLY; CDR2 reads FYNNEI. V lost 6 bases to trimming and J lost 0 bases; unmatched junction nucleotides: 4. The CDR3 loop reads CASSRTSGSSYNEQFF. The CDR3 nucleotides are TGTGCCAGCAGCCGTACTAGCGGGAGCTCCTACAATGAGCAGTTCTTC.

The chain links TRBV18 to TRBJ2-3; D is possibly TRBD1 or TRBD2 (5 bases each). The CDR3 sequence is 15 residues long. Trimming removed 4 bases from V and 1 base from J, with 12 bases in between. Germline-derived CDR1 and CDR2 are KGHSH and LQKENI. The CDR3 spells CASSRRDGRTDTQYF. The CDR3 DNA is TGTGCCAGCTCACGCCGGGACGGTCGCACAGATACGCAGTATTTT.

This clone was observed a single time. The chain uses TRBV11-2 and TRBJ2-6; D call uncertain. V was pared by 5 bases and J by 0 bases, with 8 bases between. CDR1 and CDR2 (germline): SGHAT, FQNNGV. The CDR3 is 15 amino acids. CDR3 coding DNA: TGTGCCAGCAGCCACCAGTTCTCTGGGGCCAACGTCCTGACTTTC. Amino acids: CASSHQFSGANVLTF.